The entry that follows covers one T cell receptor beta chain sequence. No antigen is known for it. This specimen comes from a study of T cell responses to AZD1222 COVID-19 vaccine. TCRdb keeps only in-frame clones here, not all; method: immunoSEQ multiplex PCR. The table lists some 95,000 clones, approximately 86% of them singletons. Deletions cut 5 bases from V and 5 bases from J, with 10 bases between. Germline V gene lookup returns CDR1 MNHEY and CDR2 SVGEGT. CDR3 size: 13 residues. Regarding the study as a whole: Just a handful of people given AZD1222 tested seropositive at baseline. In all cases, repertoires were sampled only after the peak T cell response. Donors were chiefly white British, with a greater number of females, and clonal diversity was perhaps underestimated. Regions 160-218 and 743-854 dominated among vaccine-associated CD4 TCRs spanning spike.

This sequence joins TRBV6-2 or TRBV6-3 and TRBJ1-5, with a possible D match to TRBD1 (6 bases). The source is an adult in good health. The sample was peripheral blood, taken on day 0 of AZD1222 vaccination. CDR3 amino acids: CASSQGWDQPQHF. The CDR3 DNA follows: TGTGCCAGCAGTCAGGGGTGGGATCAGCCCCAGCATTTT.